This T cell receptor (beta chain) emerged from a study of identical twins. TCRdb analysed the 5' RACE reads with MiXCR anew, one entry per CDR3 protein. This sample yields around 510,000 distinct CDR3 sequences, of which approximately 15% are seen a single time; 0.98% belongs to the top ten. This clonotype was picked up a small number of times. Trimming stripped 1 base from V and 2 bases from J, with 11 bases between. Germline V gene sequence: CDR1 DFQATT, CDR2 SNEGSKA (reference sequence). This CDR3 has 14 residues. These same data were also listed under a study on yellow fever vaccine responses in identical twins.

The rearrangement joins TRBV20-1 to TRBJ2-5; D gene unclear. Sequencing used CD4+ T cells sorted from blood. The TCR originated in a woman younger than 35 in good health. DNA of the CDR3: TGCAGTGCTAGAGTTGACGGAACACAAGAGACCCAGTACTTC. Translation: CSARVDGTQETQYF.